The T cell receptor beta chain under discussion was sequenced for a study of blood T cell repertoires in COVID-19. Overall study: There were acute and convalescent COVID-19 samples, and they came from the United States, Italy and Spain. Sources were T cells, B-cell-depleted T cells, or PBMCs; the material itself was cDNA or gDNA.

With 4 bases removed from V and 0 bases from J, the gap between germline ends came to 10 bases. CDR1 and CDR2 from the germline V gene are MGHDK and SYGVNS. The CDR3 covers 15 residues. As originally analysed: Nucleated cell counts were estimated from reference gene primer amplification. The data were produced by immunoSEQ multiplex PCR, yet TCRdb's version contains in-frame clones alone and is incomplete. The D gene and trimming were derived from the DNA, and the V and J assignments and clone size from that table. The data hold about 190,000 clones, with just under 80% observed a single time. Specimen: peripheral blood. This clonotype originated in a woman aged 80 or over with active or convalescent COVID-19. The genes are TRBV25-1 and TRBJ2-1; tentative D call: TRBD1 (6 bases). The DNA for the CDR3 is TGTGCCAGCAGTGTTACAGGGAGCTCCTACAATGAGCAGTTCTTC. Its protein is CASSVTGSSYNEQFF.